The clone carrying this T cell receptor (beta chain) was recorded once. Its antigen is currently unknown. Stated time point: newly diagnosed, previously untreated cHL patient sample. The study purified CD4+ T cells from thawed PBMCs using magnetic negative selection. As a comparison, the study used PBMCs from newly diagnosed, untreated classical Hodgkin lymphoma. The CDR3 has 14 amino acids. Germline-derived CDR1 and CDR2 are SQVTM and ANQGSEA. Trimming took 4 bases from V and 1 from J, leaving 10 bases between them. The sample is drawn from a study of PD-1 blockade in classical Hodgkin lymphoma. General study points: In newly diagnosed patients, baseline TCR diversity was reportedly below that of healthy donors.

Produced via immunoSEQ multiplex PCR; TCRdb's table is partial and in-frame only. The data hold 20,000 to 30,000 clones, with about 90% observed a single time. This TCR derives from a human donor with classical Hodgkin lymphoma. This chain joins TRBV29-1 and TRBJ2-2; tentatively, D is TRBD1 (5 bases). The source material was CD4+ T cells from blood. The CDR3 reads CSVGLTENTGELFF. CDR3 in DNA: TGCAGCGTTGGACTGACAGAGAACACCGGGGAGCTGTTTTTT.